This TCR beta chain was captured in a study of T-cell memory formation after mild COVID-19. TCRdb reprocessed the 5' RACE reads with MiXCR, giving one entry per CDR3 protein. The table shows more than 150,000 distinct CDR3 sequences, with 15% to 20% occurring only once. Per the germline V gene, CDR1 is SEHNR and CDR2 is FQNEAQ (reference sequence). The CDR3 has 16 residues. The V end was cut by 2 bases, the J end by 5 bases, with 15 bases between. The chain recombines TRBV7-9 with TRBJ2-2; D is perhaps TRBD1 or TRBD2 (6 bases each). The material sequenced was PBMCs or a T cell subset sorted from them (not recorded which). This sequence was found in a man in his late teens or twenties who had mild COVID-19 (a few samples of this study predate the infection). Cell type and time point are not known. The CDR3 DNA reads TGTGCCAGCAGCTTACGAGGGGGGCTGGAGACCGGGGAGCTGTTTTTT. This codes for CASSLRGGLETGELFF.